This T cell receptor (beta chain) came from a study of spatial heterogeneity in lung cancer. Overall study context: There were, on average, more than 9.5 raw-read appearances for each unique TCR and UMI combination. General study points: At resection, ubiquitous expanded tumor TCRs appeared in blood more than at follow-up.

The germline V and J ends were trimmed by 2 bases and 7 bases, with 18 bases remaining between them. This CDR3 is built from 16 residues. The V gene's germline CDR1 is MNHNS and CDR2 SASEGT. Stated time point: sample taken at primary tumor resection. Whole RNA was taken from tumor, nontumor lung or frozen PBMC; it was then sequenced unsorted. Each CDR3 protein is one row after TCRdb ran MiXCR on the 5' RACE reads. The data contain more than 45,000 distinct CDR3 sequences, approximately 5% of them singletons. This clonotype was seen at least ten times. The target antigen is unknown. V and J are TRBV6-1 and TRBJ2-1; the D gene could be TRBD1 or TRBD2 (5 bases each). The sequence derives from a male donor with early-stage non-small cell lung cancer. The sample here was PBMCs, taken at surgery. CDR3 sequence reads: CASSESGPRGRNEQFF. The CDR3 nucleotides read TGTGCCAGCAGTGAATCGGGCCCAAGGGGACGGAATGAGCAGTTCTTC.